Each of the 9 T cell receptor beta chains below was sequenced from the same sample in a study of response to subunit inactivated influenza vaccine. TCRdb itself ran the RT-PCR reads through MiXCR, one entry per CDR3 protein. The sample holds about 540,000 distinct CDR3 sequences, under 25% seen once. The data were also submitted as part of a second study, on T cells expressing NK-cell markers. That work states: The TCR beta cDNA came from 5'RACE template switching with UMIs.

The input for sequencing was CD4+ T cells sorted from PBMCs, taken roughly 12 days after vaccination. These receptors were obtained from a man in his fifties or sixties who received an inactivated influenza vaccine.

The V and J genes are TRBV14 and TRBJ2-1, with D unclear. Germline CDR1 is SGHDN and CDR2 is FVKESK. The CDR3 consists of 15 residues. Between the trimmed V and J ends, which lost 4 bases and 2 bases, there was a span of 12 bases. The chain's CDR3 is CASSRVDTPYNEQFF. CDR3 nucleotides: TGTGCCAGCAGCCGGGTCGATACCCCCTACAATGAGCAGTTCTTC.

This clonotype was observed a few times. The V gene is TRBV28, the J gene TRBJ2-5, with D possibly TRBD2 on 7 matching bases. The CDR3 totals 12 residues. V was clipped by 7 bases and J by 5 bases, with 11 bases between them. Germline loops: CDR1 MDHEN, CDR2 SYDVKM. The chain's CDR3 is CASKEGGETQYF. The CDR3 bases are TGTGCCAGCAAGGAGGGGGGGGAGACCCAGTACTTC.

This clonotype occurred a few times. The gene calls are TRBV20-1 and TRBJ2-7; D gene unclear. The V gene's germline CDR1 is DFQATT and CDR2 SNEGSKA (reference sequence). V dropped 2 bases and J dropped 3 bases, with 8 bases sitting between them. The CDR3 length is 12 residues. CDR3 sequence reads: CSARSVNYEQYF. As DNA, the CDR3 is TGCAGTGCTAGATCGGTAAACTACGAGCAGTACTTC.

This clonotype was seen a few times. The V gene is TRBV12-3 or TRBV12-4, the J gene TRBJ1-2; 12 nucleotides match TRBD1. CDR3 length: 15 residues. Trimming at V came to 6 bases and at J to 8 bases, leaving 10 bases not matched to a gene. In DNA, the CDR3 is TGTGCCAGCAGACCCGGGACAGGGGGCGCGGGAGGCTACACCTTC. Translated: CASRPGTGGAGGYTF.

The CDR3 DNA sequence: TGCAGTGCTAGAGAGGGAGCTGGTTATGGCTACACCTTC. Amino acid sequence: CSAREGAGYGYTF. The chain combines TRBV20-1 with TRBJ1-2; unclear D gene. Germline V lookup: CDR1 DFQATT, CDR2 SNEGSKA (reference sequence). Trimming stripped 0 bases from V and 5 bases from J, with 10 bases between. The CDR3 is 13 amino acids.

This clonotype has only a few counts. J is TRBJ2-7 and V is TRBV2; weak D call: TRBD2 (6 bases). Trimming cost V 7 bases and J 0 bases, with 22 bases left between them. CDR3 length equals 17 residues. CDR1 and CDR2 (germline): SNHLY, FYNNEI. The CDR3 bases are TGTGCCAGCAAAGGACTATCTGGACGGATAAGCTCCTACGAGCAGTACTTC. Its translation: CASKGLSGRISSYEQYF.

This clonotype was recorded many times. The J gene is TRBJ2-2, the V gene TRBV5-1; the D call may be TRBD1 or TRBD2 (5 bases each). This CDR3 region has 14 residues. Germline loops: CDR1 SGHRS, CDR2 YFSETQ. The V and J ends lost 4 bases and 8 bases respectively, with 15 bases between them. For the CDR3, the DNA is TGCGCCAGCAGCCAAGGGACCAGTACTGGGGAGCTGTTTTTT. Protein product: CASSQGTSTGELFF.

This rearrangement joins TRBV12-2 to TRBJ1-1; no DNA check was done on the table's D call, TRBD1. TRBV12-2 is a listed pseudogene. This CDR3 is 18 amino acids long. The CDR3: CASRLGYYSPRTNTEAFF. The CDR3, as DNA: TGTGCAAGTCGCTTAGGGTATTACAGCCCCAGAACGAACACTGAAGCTTTCTTT.

The chain couples TRBV5-1 to TRBJ1-6; the D gene is possibly TRBD1 (5 bases). The CDR3 consists of 14 residues. With 2 bases removed from V and 10 bases from J, the gap between germline ends came to 13 bases. Germline CDR1 and CDR2: SGHRS and YFSETQ. Written as DNA, the CDR3 is TGCGCCAGCAGCTTAGACAGTTTAAAATCACCCCTCCACTTT. The encoded protein is CASSLDSLKSPLHF.